This T cell receptor beta chain was sequenced during a study of blood T cell repertoires in COVID-19. The age range of participants was 18 to 89 years, with residence in around 22 US areas. Allocation to cohorts depended on clinical history reported by the participants. Germline V lookup: CDR1 SGHNT, CDR2 YYREEE (reference sequence). With 4 bases clipped from V and 8 bases from J, the junction kept 10 bases outside the gene matches. The CDR3 is 14 residues long. Sequenced by immunoSEQ multiplex PCR; TCRdb stores in-frame clones only, minus some. The table lists 180,000 or so clones, over 80% of them singletons.

The receptor was isolated from a woman aged 55-69 years who had recovered from COVID-19. The rearrangement joins TRBV5-4 to TRBJ1-2, with 8 bases matching TRBD1. Sequenced sample: PBMCs or T cells enriched from blood (not recorded which). The CDR3 DNA reads as TGTGCCAGCAGCCTGGGACCGAGGACAGGGGGCTACACCTTC. Its protein is CASSLGPRTGGYTF. The whole variable domain, remainder taken from reference TRBV5-4 and TRBJ1-2, is ETGVTQSPTHLIKTRGQQVTLRCSSQSGHNTVSWYQQALGQGPQFIFQYYREEENGRGNFPPRFSGLQFPNYSSELNVNALELDDSALYLCASSLGPRTGGYTFGSGTRLTVV.